The table lists the clone carrying this T cell receptor (beta chain) with many counts. The data are from a study of beta chain features in type 1 diabetes. In the study overall: Across every sample, around 100,000,000 sorted cells were examined in total.

Germline CDR1 and CDR2: SQVTM and ANQGSEA. Between the trimmed V and J ends, which lost 8 bases and 4 bases, there was a span of 20 bases. This CDR3 comprises 14 residues. Investigators reverse transcribed all isolated RNA, so they sequenced expressed TCRB transcripts. The method was immunoSEQ multiplex PCR; TCRdb's version includes in-frame clones alone and lacks a portion of them. The sample yields 300,000 to 400,000 clones, around 8% seen once. About 120 mL of blood, on average, came from one heparinised draw per donor. By way of CD45RO/CCR7/CD25/CD127/CD95/CD27, the CD4+ regulatory, stem cell-like memory, central memory and naive cells were sorted.

The receptor comes from a woman in her late teens or twenties in good health. J is TRBJ1-1 and V is TRBV29-1; D not resolved. Material for sequencing was central memory CD4+ T cells from blood. The CDR3 region has the DNA TGCAGCTCGTACAGTGGGGTGGGTAGCACTGAAGCTTTCTTT. Encoded protein: CSSYSGVGSTEAFF. The whole variable domain, filled in from reference TRBV29-1 and TRBJ1-1, reads SAVISQKPSRDICQRGTSLTIQCQVDSQVTMMFWYRQQPGQSLTLIATANQGSEATYESGFVIDKFPISRPNLTFSTLTVSNMSPEDSSIYLCSSYSGVGSTEAFFGQGTRLTVV.